These T cell receptor beta chains were read from a single sample in a study of cytomegalovirus exposure and HLA in healthy donors. TCRdb's table, derived via immunoSEQ multiplex PCR, lists solely in-frame clones and lacks some. The repertoire holds about 72,000 clones, with around 94% as singletons. The sample taken for sequencing was PBMCs. These receptors were taken from a woman between 18 and 29 years old in good health and CMV-seropositive. Each CDR3 is given with its conserved first and last residue. Only some rows state a clone size, as once, few, many or a class for expanded clones.

>-|TRBV25-1|TRBJ1-1
CASTEGIGRAFF
>-|TRBV4-1|TRBJ2-2
CASSQQENTGELFF
>-|TRBV7-9|TRBJ2-7
CASSFAGTSGRAPSYEQYF
>-|TRBV29-1|TRBJ2-7
CSVEATGGYPEQYF
>-|TRBV6-1|TRBJ2-1
CASRPLASDEQFF
>-|TRBV4-1|TRBJ1-2
CASSQQGGSNYGYTF
>-|TRBV5-1|TRBJ2-6
CASSFRDRAASGANVLTF
>-|TRBV19|TRBJ2-7
CATRGSGSYEQYF
>-|TRBV27|TRBJ1-1
CASQTQGRTEAFF
>-|TRBV4-1|TRBJ1-5
CASSQDIGTGHLLGNQPQHF
>-|TRBV6-1|TRBJ2-7
CASSELAGPYEQYF
>-|TRBV11-2|TRBJ2-3
CASSFPTTWTGETDTQYF
>-|TRBV10-1|TRBJ2-1
CASRSGTSGRLAYNEQFF
>once|TRBV5-1|TRBJ2-5
CASSPTGTGNQETQYF
>once|TRBV27|TRBJ2-7
CASSYRTGGYEQYF
>-|TRBV27|TRBJ1-2
CASSLSIVPGGYGYTF
>-|TRBV5-4|TRBJ2-1
CASSLDRGGEQFF
>once|TRBV19|TRBJ2-3
CASRSTDTQYF
>-|TRBV19|TRBJ2-7
CASSISPGTYEQYF
>once|TRBV10-3|TRBJ2-5
CAISQGSTQETQYF
>-|TRBV7-2|TRBJ1-5
CASSPNRNQPQHF
>once|TRBV6-5|TRBJ2-2
CASLAVNTGELFF
>-|TRBV10-1|TRBJ2-3
CASSDGARTDTQYF
>-|TRBV18|TRBJ2-1
CASSPASSGDNEQFF
>-|TRBV7-9|TRBJ2-2
CASSLGQGAGELFF
>-|TRBV2|TRBJ2-1
CASSEADRVTDNEQFF
>-|TRBV7-2|TRBJ1-1
CASSQREYMNTEAFF
>-|TRBV5-5|TRBJ2-5
CASRGTSGSWETQYF
>-|TRBV9|TRBJ2-3
CASSADRGIVSTDTQYF
>-|TRBV7-9|TRBJ1-1
CASSPTGVGSDTEAFF
>once|TRBV5-6|TRBJ2-1
CASRSGNEQFF
>once|TRBV11-2|TRBJ1-2
CASSFRPGVGDGYTF
>-|TRBV5-1|TRBJ2-2
CASSLGTGLGKTGELFF
>-|TRBV7-2|TRBJ2-1
CASSLSLSGRNNEQFF
>-|TRBV7-9|TRBJ2-7
CASSFRTGGEQYF
>-|TRBV7-6|TRBJ2-2
CASSFPLQGLNTGELFF
>-|TRBV13|TRBJ1-1
CASSTDRATEAFF